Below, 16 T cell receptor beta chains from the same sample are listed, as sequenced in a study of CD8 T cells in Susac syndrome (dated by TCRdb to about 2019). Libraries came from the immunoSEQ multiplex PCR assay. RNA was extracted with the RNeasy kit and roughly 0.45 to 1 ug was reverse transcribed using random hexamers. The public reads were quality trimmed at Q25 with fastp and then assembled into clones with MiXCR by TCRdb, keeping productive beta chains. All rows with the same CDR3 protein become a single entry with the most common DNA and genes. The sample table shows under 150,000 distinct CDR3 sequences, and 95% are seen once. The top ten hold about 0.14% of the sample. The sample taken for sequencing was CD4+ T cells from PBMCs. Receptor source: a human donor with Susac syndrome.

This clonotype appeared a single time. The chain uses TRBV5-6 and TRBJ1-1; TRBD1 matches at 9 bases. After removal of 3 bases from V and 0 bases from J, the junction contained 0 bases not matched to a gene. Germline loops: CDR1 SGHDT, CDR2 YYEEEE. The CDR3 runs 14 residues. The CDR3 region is CASSWDRVNTEAFF. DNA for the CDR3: TGTGCCAGCAGCTGGGACAGGGTGAACACTGAAGCTTTCTTT. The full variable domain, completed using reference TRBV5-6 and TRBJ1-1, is DAGVTQSPTHLIKTRGQQVTLRCSPKSGHDTVSWYQQALGQGPQFIFQYYEEEERQRGNFPDRFSGHQFPNYSSELNVNALLLGDSALYLCASSWDRVNTEAFFGQGTRLTVV.

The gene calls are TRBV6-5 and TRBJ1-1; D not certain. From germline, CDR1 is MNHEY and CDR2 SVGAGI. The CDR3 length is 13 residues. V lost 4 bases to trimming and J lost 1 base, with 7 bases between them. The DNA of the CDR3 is TGTGCCAGCAGTTCTGTGGCGAACACTGAAGCTTTCTTT. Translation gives CASSSVANTEAFF.

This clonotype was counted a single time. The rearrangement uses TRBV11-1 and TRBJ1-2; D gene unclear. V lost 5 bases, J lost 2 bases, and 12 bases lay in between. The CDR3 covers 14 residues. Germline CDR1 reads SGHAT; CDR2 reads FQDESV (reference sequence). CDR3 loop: CASSPWEGNYGYTF. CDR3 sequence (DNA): TGTGCCAGCAGCCCGTGGGAGGGCAACTATGGCTACACCTTC.

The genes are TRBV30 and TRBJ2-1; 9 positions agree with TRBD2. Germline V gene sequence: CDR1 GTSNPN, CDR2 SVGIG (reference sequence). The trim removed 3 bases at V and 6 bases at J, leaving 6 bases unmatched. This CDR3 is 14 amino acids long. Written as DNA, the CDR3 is TGTGCCTGGAGCGTCGGGACTAGCATCAATGAGCAGTTCTTC. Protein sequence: CAWSVGTSINEQFF.

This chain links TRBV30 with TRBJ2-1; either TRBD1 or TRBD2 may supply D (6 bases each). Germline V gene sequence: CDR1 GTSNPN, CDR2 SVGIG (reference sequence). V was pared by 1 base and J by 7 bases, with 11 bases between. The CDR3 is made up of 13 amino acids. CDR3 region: CAWSEQGGNEQFF. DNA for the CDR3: TGTGCCTGGAGTGAACAGGGAGGTAATGAGCAGTTCTTC.

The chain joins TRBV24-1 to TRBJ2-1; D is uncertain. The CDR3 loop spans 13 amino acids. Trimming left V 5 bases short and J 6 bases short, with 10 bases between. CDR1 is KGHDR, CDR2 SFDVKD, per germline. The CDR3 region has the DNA TGTGCCACCAGTGGGAAGGCTGGCAATGAGCAGTTCTTC. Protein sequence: CATSGKAGNEQFF.

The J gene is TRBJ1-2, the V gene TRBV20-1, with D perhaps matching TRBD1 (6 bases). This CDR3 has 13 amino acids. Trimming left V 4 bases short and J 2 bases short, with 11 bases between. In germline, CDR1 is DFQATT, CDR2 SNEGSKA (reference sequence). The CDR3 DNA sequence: TGCAGTGCTACCGTCGACAGGAACTATGGCTACACCTTC. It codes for CSATVDRNYGYTF.

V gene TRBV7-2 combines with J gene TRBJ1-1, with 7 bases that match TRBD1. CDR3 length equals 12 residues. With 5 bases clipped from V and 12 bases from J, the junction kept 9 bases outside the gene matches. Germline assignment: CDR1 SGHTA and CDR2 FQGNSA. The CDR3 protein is CASSIRQGRTFF. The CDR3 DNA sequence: TGTGCCAGCAGCATCCGACAGGGTAGGACTTTCTTT.

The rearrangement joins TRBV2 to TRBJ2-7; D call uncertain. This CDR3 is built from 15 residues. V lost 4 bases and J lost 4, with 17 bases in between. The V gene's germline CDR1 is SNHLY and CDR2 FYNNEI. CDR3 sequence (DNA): TGTGCCAGCAGTGTATTTGGCGCGATAAGTTACGAGCAGTACTTC. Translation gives CASSVFGAISYEQYF.

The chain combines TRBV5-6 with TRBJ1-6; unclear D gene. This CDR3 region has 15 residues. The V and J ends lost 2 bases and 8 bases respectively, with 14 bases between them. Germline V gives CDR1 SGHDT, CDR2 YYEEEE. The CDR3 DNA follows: TGTGCCAGCAGCTTAAGAATCGGCGGGGATTCACCCCTCCACTTT. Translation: CASSLRIGGDSPLHF.

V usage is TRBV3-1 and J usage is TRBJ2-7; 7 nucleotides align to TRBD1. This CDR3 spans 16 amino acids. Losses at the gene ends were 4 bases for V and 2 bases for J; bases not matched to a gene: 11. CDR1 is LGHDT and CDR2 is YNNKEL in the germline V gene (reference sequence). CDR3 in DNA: TGTGCCAGCAGCCCGACTTGGACAGGCGCGACCTACGAGCAGTACTTC. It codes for CASSPTWTGATYEQYF.

The CDR3 DNA is TGTGCCTGGGGGCCGGGTCCCCCCACCAACGAGCAGTACTTC. This encodes CAWGPGPPTNEQYF. V usage is TRBV30 and J usage is TRBJ2-7, with D hard to call. Looked up from germline, CDR1 is GTSNPN and CDR2 is SVGIG (reference sequence). The CDR3 is 14 residues long. Trimming pared 5 bases from V and 5 bases from J, leaving 19 bases between. The full variable domain, completed using reference TRBV30 and TRBJ2-7, is SQTIHQWPATLVQPVGSPLSLECTVEGTSNPNLYWYRQAAGRGLQLLFYSVGIGQISSEVPQNLSASRPQDRQFILSSKKLLLSDSGFYLCAWGPGPPTNEQYFGPGTRLTVT.

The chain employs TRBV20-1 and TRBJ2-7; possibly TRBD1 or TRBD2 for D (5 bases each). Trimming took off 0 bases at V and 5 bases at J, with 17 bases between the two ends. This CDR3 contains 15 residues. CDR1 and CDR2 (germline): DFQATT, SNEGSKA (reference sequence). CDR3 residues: CSARDHVTVGDEQYF. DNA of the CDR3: TGCAGTGCTAGAGATCATGTGACGGTGGGGGACGAGCAGTACTTC.

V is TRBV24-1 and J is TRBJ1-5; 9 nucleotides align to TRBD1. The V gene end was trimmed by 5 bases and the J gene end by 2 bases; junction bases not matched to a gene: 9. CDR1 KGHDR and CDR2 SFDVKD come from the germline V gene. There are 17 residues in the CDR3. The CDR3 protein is CATSVRDRDYGNQPQHF. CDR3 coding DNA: TGTGCCACCAGTGTTCGGGACAGGGATTATGGCAATCAGCCCCAGCATTTT.

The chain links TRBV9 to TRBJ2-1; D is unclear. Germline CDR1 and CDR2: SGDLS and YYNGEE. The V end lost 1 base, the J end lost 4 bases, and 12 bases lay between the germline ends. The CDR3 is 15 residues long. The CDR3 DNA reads TGTGCCAGCAGCGTATCGGGCGGAGTATACAATGAGCAGTTCTTC. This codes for CASSVSGGVYNEQFF.

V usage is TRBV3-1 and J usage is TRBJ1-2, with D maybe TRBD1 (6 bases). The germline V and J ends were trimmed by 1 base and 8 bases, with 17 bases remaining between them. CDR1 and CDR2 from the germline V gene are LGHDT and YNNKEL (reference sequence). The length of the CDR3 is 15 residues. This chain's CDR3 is CASSQVTGRRVGYTF. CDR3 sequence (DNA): TGTGCCAGCAGCCAAGTTACAGGGAGACGGGTAGGCTACACCTTC.